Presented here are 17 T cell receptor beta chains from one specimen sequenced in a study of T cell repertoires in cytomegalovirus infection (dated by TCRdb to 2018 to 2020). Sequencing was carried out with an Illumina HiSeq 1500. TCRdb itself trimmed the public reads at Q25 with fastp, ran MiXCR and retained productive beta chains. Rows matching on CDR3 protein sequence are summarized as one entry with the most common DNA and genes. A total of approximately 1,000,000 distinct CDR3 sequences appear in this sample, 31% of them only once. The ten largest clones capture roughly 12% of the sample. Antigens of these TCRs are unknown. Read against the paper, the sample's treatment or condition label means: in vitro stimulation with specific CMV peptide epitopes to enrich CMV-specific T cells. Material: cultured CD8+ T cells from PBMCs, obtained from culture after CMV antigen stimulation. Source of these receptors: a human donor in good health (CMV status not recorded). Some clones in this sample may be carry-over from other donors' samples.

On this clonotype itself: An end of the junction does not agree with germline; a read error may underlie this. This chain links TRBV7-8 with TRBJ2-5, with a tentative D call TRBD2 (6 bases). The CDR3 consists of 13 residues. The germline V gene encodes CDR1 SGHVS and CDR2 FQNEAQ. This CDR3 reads CASSLASKETQYF. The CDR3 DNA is TGTGCCAGCAGCCTAGCGAGTAAGGAGACCCAGTACTTC.

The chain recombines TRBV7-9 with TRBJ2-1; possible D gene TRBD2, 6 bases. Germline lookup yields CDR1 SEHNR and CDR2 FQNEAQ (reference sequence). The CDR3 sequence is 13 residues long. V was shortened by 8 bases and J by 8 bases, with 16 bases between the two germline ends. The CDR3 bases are TGTGCCAGCTCGCCGGGACTCGCGCATGAGCAGTTCTTC. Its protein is CASSPGLAHEQFF. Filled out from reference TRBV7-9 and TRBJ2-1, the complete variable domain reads DTGVSQNPRHKITKRGQNVTFRCDPISEHNRLYWYRQTLGQGPEFLTYFQNEAQLEKSRLLSDRFSAERPKGSFSTLEIQRTEQGDSAMYLCASSPGLAHEQFFGPGTRLTVL.

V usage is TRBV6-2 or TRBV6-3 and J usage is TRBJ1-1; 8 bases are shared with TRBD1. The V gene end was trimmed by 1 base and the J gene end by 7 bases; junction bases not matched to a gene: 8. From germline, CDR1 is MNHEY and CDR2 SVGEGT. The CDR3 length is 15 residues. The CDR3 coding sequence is TGTGCCAGCAGTTACTTGATGGGACAGGACTTTGAAGCTTTCTTT. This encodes CASSYLMGQDFEAFF.

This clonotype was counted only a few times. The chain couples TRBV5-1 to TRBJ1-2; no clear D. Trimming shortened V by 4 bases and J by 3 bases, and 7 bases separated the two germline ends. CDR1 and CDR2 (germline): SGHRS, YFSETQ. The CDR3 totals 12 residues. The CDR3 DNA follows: TGCGCCAGCAGCCAGGAACACTATGGCTACACCTTC. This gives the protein CASSQEHYGYTF.

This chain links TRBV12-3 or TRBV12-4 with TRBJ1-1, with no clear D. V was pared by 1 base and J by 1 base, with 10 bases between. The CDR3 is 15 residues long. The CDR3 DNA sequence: TGTGCCAGCAGTTTAGGGGTCCTCGGGAACACTGAAGCTTTCTTT. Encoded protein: CASSLGVLGNTEAFF.

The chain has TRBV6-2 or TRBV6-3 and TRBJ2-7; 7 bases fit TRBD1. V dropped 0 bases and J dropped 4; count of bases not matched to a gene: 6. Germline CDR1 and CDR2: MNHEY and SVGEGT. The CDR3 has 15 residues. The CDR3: CASSYSKARGYEQYV. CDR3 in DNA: TGTGCCAGCAGTTACTCGAAGGCCAGGGGGTACGAGCAGTACGTC.

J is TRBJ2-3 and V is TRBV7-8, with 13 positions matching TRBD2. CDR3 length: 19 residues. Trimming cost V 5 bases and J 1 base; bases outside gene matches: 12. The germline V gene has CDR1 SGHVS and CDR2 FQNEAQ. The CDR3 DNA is TGTGCCAGCAGCCCCCTGGCCACTAGCGGGGGGGCGGGCACAGATACGCAGTATTTT. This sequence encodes CASSPLATSGGAGTDTQYF.

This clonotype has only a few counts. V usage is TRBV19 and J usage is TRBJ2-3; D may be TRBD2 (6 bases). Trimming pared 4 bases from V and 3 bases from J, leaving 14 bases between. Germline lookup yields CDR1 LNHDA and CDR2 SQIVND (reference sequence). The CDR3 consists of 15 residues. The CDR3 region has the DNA TGTGCCAGTAGTACCCGGGCGGGGTCGACAGATACGCAGTATTTT. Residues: CASSTRAGSTDTQYF.

This chain's CDR3 is CASSIEEDTQYF. The CDR3 DNA is TGTGCCAGCAGCATAGAGGAAGATACGCAGTATTTT. The J gene is TRBJ2-3, the V gene TRBV7-3; D remains unclear. CDR1 is SGHTA and CDR2 is FQGTGA in the germline V gene. The CDR3 runs 12 residues. Between the trimmed V and J ends, which lost 5 bases and 5 bases, there was a span of 8 bases.

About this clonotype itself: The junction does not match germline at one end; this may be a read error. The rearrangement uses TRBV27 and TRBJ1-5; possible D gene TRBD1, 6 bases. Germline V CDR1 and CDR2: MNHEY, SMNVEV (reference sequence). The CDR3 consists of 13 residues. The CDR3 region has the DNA TGTGTCAGCAGTACAGGGCACGGTCAGCCCCAGCATTTT. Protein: CVSSTGHGQPQHF.

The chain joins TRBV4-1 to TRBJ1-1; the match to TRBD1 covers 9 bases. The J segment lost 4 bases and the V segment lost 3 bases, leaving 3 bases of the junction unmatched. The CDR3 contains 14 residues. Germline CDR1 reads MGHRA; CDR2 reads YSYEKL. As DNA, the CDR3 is TGCGCCAGCAGCCAGGGGGACAGGGCCACTGAAGCTTTCTTT. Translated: CASSQGDRATEAFF.

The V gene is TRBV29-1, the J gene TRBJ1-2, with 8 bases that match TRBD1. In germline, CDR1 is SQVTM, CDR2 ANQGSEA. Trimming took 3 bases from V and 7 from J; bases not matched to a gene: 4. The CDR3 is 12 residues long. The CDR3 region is CSVEQGAGGYTF. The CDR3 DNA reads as TGCAGCGTTGAGCAGGGGGCAGGTGGCTACACCTTC.

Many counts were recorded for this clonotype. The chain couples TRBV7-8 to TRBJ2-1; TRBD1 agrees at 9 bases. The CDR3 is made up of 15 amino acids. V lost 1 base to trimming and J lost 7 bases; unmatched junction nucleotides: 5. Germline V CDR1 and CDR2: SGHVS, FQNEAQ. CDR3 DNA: TGTGCCAGCAGCTTAGGGACAGGGGTTTCGAATGAGCAGTTCTTC. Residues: CASSLGTGVSNEQFF.

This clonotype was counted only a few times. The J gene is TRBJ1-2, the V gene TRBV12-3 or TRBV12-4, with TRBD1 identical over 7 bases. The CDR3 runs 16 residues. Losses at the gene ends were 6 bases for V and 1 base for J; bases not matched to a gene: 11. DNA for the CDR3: TGTGCCAGCAGCTACCTCGGACAGGTGATTAACTATGGCTACACCTTC. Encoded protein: CASSYLGQVINYGYTF.

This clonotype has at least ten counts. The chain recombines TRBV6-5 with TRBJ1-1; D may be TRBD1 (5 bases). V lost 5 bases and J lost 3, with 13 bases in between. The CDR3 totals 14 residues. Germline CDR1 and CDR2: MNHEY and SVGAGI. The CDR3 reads CASSPRAGDTEAFF. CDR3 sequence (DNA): TGTGCCAGCAGTCCACGTGCGGGGGACACTGAAGCTTTCTTT.

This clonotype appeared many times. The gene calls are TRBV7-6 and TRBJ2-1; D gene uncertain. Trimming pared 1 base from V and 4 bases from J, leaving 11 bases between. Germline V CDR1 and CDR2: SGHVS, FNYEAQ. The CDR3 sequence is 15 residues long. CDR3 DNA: TGTGCCAGCAGCTTAGTTCCCGAAGAATACAATGAGCAGTTCTTC. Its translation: CASSLVPEEYNEQFF.

As DNA, the CDR3 is TGTGCCACCAGCAGAGAGAAGGGGTCCCCGCCAGATGAGCAGTTCTTC. Translated, it gives CATSREKGSPPDEQFF. This chain joins TRBV15 and TRBJ2-1, with D possibly matching TRBD1 (5 bases). The germline V gene encodes CDR1 LNHNV and CDR2 YYDKDF (reference sequence). CDR3 length equals 16 residues. Trimming pared 0 bases from V and 8 bases from J, leaving 17 bases between.